The 17 T cell receptor beta chains listed next were all sequenced from one sample in a study of identical twins. TCRdb re-derived calls from the 5' RACE reads in MiXCR, one entry per CDR3 protein. Of 550,000 to 700,000 distinct CDR3 sequences listed, 9.6% are singletons. These same data were also listed under a study on yellow fever vaccine responses in identical twins.

Material: PBMCs. The receptor source for this set is a woman younger than 30 in good health.

A few counts support this clonotype. For the CDR3, the DNA is TGTGCCAGCAAAATCCCAGATTTGGGGGGCGAGCAGTACTTC. This sequence encodes CASKIPDLGGEQYF. This chain links TRBV6-4 with TRBJ2-7; weak D call: TRBD2 (6 bases). Germline CDR1 is MRHNA and CDR2 is SNTAGT. V was pared by 7 bases and J by 6 bases, with 19 bases between. The CDR3 loop spans 14 amino acids.

This rearrangement joins TRBV14 to TRBJ2-7, with D unresolved. Germline V gene lookup returns CDR1 SGHDN and CDR2 FVKESK. The CDR3 contains 13 residues. The V end lost 0 bases, the J end lost 3 bases, and 6 bases lay between the germline ends. For the CDR3, the DNA is TGTGCCAGCAGCCAAGAAGGCGACTACGAGCAGTACTTC. It is translated as CASSQEGDYEQYF.

CDR3 sequence: CSARGVTGTYPNYGYTF. The CDR3 DNA sequence: TGCAGTGCTAGGGGAGTGACAGGAACTTACCCTAACTATGGCTACACCTTC. This chain links TRBV20-1 with TRBJ1-2, with a possible D match to TRBD1 (6 bases). V was trimmed by 3 bases and J by 0 bases, leaving 20 bases between them. CDR1 is DFQATT and CDR2 is SNEGSKA in the germline V gene (reference sequence). The CDR3 sequence is 17 residues long.

This clonotype was found a few times. The chain has TRBV12-3 or TRBV12-4 and TRBJ2-7; TRBD1 matches 8 bases. The CDR3 is made up of 14 amino acids. With 5 bases clipped from V and 5 bases from J, the junction kept 8 bases outside the gene matches. The CDR3 sequence is CASSDVTGAHEQYF. DNA for the CDR3: TGTGCCAGCAGTGACGTGACAGGGGCCCACGAGCAGTACTTC.

The genes are TRBV28 and TRBJ1-1; 8 bases map to TRBD1. Unmatched junction bases numbered 7, after V lost 6 bases and J lost 1 base. This CDR3 is built from 15 residues. Germline lookup yields CDR1 MDHEN and CDR2 SYDVKM. CDR3 amino acids: CASSRQGMGNTEAFF. As DNA, the CDR3 is TGTGCCAGCAGCCGACAGGGGATGGGGAACACTGAAGCTTTCTTT.

This clonotype was seen more than once but under ten times. The chain uses TRBV9 and TRBJ2-1; 8 bases are a match to TRBD2. V trimming: 2 bases; J trimming: 5 bases; junction bases outside the gene matches: 6. This CDR3 spans 15 amino acids. Looked up from germline, CDR1 is SGDLS and CDR2 is YYNGEE. The CDR3 nucleotides are TGTGCCAGCAGCGTTAGCGGGGTTAGTCACAATGAGCAGTTCTTC. This translates into CASSVSGVSHNEQFF.

V gene TRBV10-2 combines with J gene TRBJ2-1; D possibly corresponds to TRBD1 (5 bases). The germline gives CDR1 WSHSY, CDR2 SAAADI. CDR3 length: 17 residues. The CDR3 protein is CVPPPRQGTDSYNEQFF. The CDR3 nucleotides read TGCGTCCCCCCACCCCGGCAGGGCACTGACTCCTACAATGAGCAGTTCTTC.

This clonotype was picked up a small number of times. J is TRBJ2-1 and V is TRBV5-1; D call uncertain. Germline V CDR1 and CDR2: SGHRS, YFSETQ. Trimming cost V 1 base and J 8 bases, with 10 bases left between them. This CDR3 is built from 13 residues. CDR3 bases: TGCGCCAGCAGCTTGACTTCAGGAGATGAGCAGTTCTTC. Amino acids: CASSLTSGDEQFF.

This rearrangement joins TRBV9 to TRBJ2-2, with TRBD1 matching over 12 bases. The CDR3 extends over 15 amino acids. V lost 5 bases, J lost 8 bases, and 7 bases stayed unmatched. Looked up from germline, CDR1 is SGDLS and CDR2 is YYNGEE. The CDR3 DNA sequence: TGTGCCAGCAGTTCCCGGGACAGGGGGCCGGGGGAGCTGTTTTTT. It codes for CASSSRDRGPGELFF.

The gene calls are TRBV6-2 or TRBV6-3 and TRBJ2-1, with a possible D match to TRBD2 (6 bases). CDR1 is MNHEY and CDR2 is SVGEGT in the germline V gene. There are 13 residues in the CDR3. Deletions cut 5 bases from V and 8 bases from J, with 13 bases between. Here the CDR3 reads CASSREQLDEQFF. The DNA for the CDR3 is TGTGCCAGCAGTCGGGAGCAACTTGATGAGCAGTTCTTC.

This clonotype was counted only a few times. This sequence joins TRBV27 and TRBJ2-7; 13 nucleotides match TRBD2. Germline V gene lookup returns CDR1 MNHEY and CDR2 SMNVEV (reference sequence). CDR3 length: 15 amino acids. V was clipped by 5 bases and J by 7 bases; unmatched bases: 8. The CDR3 spells CASSPWTSGSEEQYF. The CDR3 bases are TGTGCCAGCAGTCCGTGGACTAGCGGGAGTGAAGAGCAGTACTTC.

This clonotype was seen many times. The chain joins TRBV5-1 to TRBJ2-3; 9 bases fit TRBD1. Germline V gene sequence: CDR1 SGHRS, CDR2 YFSETQ. The CDR3 spans 15 residues. Unmatched junction bases numbered 7, after V lost 5 bases and J lost 3 bases. The CDR3 is CASSPRTGDTDTQYF. The CDR3, as DNA: TGCGCCAGCAGTCCGAGGACAGGGGATACAGATACGCAGTATTTT.

This clonotype has more than one count but fewer than ten. The genes are TRBV20-1 and TRBJ2-7; 10 nucleotides line up with TRBD2. Trimming at V came to 3 bases and at J to 3 bases, leaving 5 bases not matched to a gene. CDR1 DFQATT and CDR2 SNEGSKA come from the germline V gene (reference sequence). The CDR3 totals 14 residues. This CDR3 reads CSASLLAGDYEQYF. The CDR3, as DNA: TGCAGTGCTAGTTTGCTAGCGGGAGACTACGAGCAGTACTTC.

The V call is TRBV5-1, the J call TRBJ2-3, with 8 bases that match TRBD2. CDR1 and CDR2 (germline): SGHRS, YFSETQ. CDR3 size: 16 residues. V lost 4 bases and J lost 2; bases outside the gene matches: 9. The CDR3 coding sequence is TGCGCCAGCAGCCAAGAGCGGGGGCCTTTCACAGATACGCAGTATTTT. Translation gives CASSQERGPFTDTQYF.

V gene TRBV12-3 or TRBV12-4 combines with J gene TRBJ2-7; 8 bases are a match to TRBD1. Trimming took 2 bases from V and 9 from J; bases not matched to a gene: 15. The CDR3 is 16 residues long. CDR3 nucleotide sequence: TGTGCCAGCAGTTTAATCGGGCCAGGGGGCCCCCTTGGGCAGTACTTC. This codes for CASSLIGPGGPLGQYF.

Here the CDR3 reads CSVVRTGGETQYF. CDR3 nucleotides: TGCAGCGTTGTTAGGACAGGGGGAGAGACCCAGTACTTC. V is TRBV29-1 and J is TRBJ2-5; 10 bases are a match to TRBD1. The V gene's germline CDR1 is SQVTM and CDR2 ANQGSEA. Germline trimming cut 4 bases from V and 4 bases from J; bases unmatched to any gene: 3. The CDR3 extends over 13 amino acids.

This chain connects TRBV18 to TRBJ2-7; D may be TRBD1 (5 bases). CDR1 and CDR2 (germline): KGHSH, LQKENI. Trimming cost V 3 bases and J 0 bases, with 12 bases left between them. This CDR3 comprises 15 residues. The CDR3 sequence is CASSPVQDPSYEQYF. DNA for the CDR3: TGTGCCAGCTCACCGGTACAGGACCCCTCCTACGAGCAGTACTTC.